This TCR beta chain is from a study of cytomegalovirus exposure and HLA in healthy donors. Looking at the study overall: Inside one of the first data releases sat about 85 million unique TCRs taken from HLA-typed donors.

The CDR3 totals 14 residues. CDR1 is SGHTA, CDR2 FQGNSA, per germline. V dropped 5 bases and J dropped 5; count of bases not matched to a gene: 8. With respect to this clone: The antigen remains unidentified.

PCR used 60 Vbeta primers and 13 Jbeta primers. Sequencing was performed with immunoSEQ multiplex PCR; in TCRdb, only in-frame clones are kept and a portion is missing. The data show nearly 110,000 clones, roughly 71% seen once. Study results and caveats: Later analysis indicated greater clonal expansion among HLA-associated TCR beta chains than among equally common other chains. Fewer N-insertions than the approximately 680-donor mean were reportedly shown by an Asian-associated ancestry cluster in a later analysis. When the data were analyzed later, several of the most significant clusters appeared to be linked to common viral pathogens.

The chain recombines TRBV7-2 with TRBJ2-5; 7 nucleotides match TRBD2. This sequence originates from a male donor in good health and CMV-seropositive. The sample consisted of PBMCs. The CDR3 DNA reads as TGTGCCAGCAGCGCATCTAGCGGAGGCGAGACCCAGTACTTC. Encoded protein: CASSASSGGETQYF.